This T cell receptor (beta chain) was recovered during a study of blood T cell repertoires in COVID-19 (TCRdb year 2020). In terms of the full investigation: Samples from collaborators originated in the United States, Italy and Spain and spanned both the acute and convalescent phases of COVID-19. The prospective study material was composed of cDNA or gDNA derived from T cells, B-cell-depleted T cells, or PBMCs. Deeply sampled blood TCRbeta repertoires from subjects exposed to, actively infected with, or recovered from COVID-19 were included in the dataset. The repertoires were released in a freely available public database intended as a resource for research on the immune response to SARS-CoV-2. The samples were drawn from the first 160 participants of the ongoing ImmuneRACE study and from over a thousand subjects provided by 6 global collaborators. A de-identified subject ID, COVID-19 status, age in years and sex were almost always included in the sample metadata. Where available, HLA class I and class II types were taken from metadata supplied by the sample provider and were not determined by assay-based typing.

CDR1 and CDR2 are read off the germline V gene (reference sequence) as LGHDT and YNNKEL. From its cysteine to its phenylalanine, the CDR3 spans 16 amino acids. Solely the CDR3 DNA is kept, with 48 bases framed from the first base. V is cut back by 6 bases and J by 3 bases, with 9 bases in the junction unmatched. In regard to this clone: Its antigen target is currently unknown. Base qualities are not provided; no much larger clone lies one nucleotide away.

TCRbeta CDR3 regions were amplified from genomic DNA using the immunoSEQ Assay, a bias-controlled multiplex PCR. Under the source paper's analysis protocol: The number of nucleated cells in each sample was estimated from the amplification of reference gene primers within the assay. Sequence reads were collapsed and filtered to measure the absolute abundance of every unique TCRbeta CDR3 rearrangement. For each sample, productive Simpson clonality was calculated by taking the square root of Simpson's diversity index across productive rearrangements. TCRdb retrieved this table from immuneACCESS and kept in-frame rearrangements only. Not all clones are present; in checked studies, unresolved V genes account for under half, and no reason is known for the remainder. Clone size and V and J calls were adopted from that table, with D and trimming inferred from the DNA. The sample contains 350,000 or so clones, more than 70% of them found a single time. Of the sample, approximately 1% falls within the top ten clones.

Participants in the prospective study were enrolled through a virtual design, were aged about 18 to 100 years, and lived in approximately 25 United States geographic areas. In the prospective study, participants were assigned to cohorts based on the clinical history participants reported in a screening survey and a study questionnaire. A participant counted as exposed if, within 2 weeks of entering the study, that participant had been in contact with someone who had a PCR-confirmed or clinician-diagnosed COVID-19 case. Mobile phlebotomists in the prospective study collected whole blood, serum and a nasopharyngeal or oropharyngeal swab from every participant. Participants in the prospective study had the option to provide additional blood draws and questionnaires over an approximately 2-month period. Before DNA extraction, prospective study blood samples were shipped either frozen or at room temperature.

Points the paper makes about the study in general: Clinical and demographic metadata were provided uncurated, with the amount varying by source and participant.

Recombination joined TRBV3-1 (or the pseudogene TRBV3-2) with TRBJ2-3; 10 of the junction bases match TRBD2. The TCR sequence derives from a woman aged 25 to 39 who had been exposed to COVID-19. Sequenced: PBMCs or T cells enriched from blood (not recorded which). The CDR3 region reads CASSKGFSGRTDTQYF. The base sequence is TGTGCCAGCAGTAAAGGGTTTAGCGGGAGGACAGATACGCAGTATTTT.